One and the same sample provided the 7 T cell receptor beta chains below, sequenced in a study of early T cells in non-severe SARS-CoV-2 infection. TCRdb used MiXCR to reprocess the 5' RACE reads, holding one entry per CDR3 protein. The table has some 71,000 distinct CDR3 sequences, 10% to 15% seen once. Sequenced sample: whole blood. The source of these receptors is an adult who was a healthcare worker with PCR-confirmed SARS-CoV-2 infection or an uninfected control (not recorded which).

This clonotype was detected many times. CDR3 coding DNA: TGTGCCAGCAACCAACCTTCGACTAGCTATCGGGCGTTAGGGTTCTTC. This gives the protein CASNQPSTSYRALGFF. This rearrangement joins TRBV6-1 to TRBJ2-1; 7 bases fit TRBD2. This CDR3 contains 16 residues. Trimming cost V 7 bases and J 15 bases; bases outside gene matches: 24. Looked up from germline, CDR1 is MNHNS and CDR2 is SASEGT.

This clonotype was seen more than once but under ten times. The CDR3 DNA follows: TGTGCCAGCTCACGGAGGAGTGACAGGATCTCTGGAAACACCATATATTTT. Translating it yields CASSRRSDRISGNTIYF. The chain employs TRBV18 and TRBJ1-3; possibly TRBD1 for D (6 bases). Germline assignment: CDR1 KGHSH and CDR2 LQKENI. V dropped 4 bases and J dropped 0 bases, with 16 bases sitting between them. This CDR3 comprises 17 residues.

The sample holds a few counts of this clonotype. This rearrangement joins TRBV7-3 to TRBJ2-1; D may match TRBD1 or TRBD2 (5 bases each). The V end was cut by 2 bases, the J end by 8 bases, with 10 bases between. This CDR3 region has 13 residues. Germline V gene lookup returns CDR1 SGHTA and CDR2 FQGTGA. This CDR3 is CASSLSGTHEQFF. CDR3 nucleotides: TGTGCCAGCAGCTTATCAGGGACCCATGAGCAGTTCTTC.

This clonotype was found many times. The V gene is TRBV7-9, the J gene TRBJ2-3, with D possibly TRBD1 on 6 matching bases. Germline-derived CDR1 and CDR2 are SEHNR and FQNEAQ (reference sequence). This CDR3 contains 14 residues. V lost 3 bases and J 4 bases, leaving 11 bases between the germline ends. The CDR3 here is CASSLGAFPDTQYF. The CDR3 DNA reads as TGTGCCAGCAGCTTGGGGGCATTCCCAGATACGCAGTATTTT.

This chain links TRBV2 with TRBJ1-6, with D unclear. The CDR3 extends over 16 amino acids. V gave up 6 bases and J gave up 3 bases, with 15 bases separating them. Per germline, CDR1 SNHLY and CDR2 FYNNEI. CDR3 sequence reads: CASRIRASDYNSPLHF. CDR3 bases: TGTGCCAGCAGAATCCGGGCCTCAGACTATAATTCACCCCTCCACTTT.

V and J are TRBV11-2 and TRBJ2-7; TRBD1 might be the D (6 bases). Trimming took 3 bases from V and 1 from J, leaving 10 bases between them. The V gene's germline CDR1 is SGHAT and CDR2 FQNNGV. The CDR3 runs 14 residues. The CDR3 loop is CASSLRGYSYEQYF. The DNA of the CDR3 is TGTGCCAGCAGCTTGAGGGGGTATTCCTACGAGCAGTACTTC.

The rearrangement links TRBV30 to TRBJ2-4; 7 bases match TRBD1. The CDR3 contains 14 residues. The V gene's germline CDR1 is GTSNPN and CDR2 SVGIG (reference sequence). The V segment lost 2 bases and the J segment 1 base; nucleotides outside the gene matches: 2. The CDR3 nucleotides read TGTGCCTGGAGTTCGGACAGGGCCAAAAACATTCAGTACTTC. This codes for CAWSSDRAKNIQYF.